This T cell receptor beta chain was documented in a study of blood T cells in healthy people across ages. Study-wide points: Naive CD4+ cells and diversity were both higher in long-lived donors than in aged donors.

This clonotype has only a few counts. The target antigen is unknown. The germline gives CDR1 SGHVS, CDR2 FNYEAQ. This CDR3 is built from 19 residues. V lost 5 bases to trimming and J lost 4 bases; unmatched junction nucleotides: 18. A second about 7 to 11 cycle PCR used barcoded and J-beta primers. Sequencing yielded, for each sample, at least 2.5 million paired-end reads carrying CDR3. TCRdb fed the 5' RACE reads into MiXCR, producing one record per CDR3 protein. Of around 1.5 million distinct CDR3 sequences in the sample, around 35% were seen once. This sequence joins TRBV7-6 and TRBJ1-2, with TRBD1 matching over 11 bases. The source of this sequence is a woman aged 25 to 39 in good health. Sequencing was carried out using blood. The CDR3 nucleotides read TGTGCCAGCAGCCCGTGGACAGGGGGCGGAGTAGACCGCTCCTATGGCTACACCTTC. Translated, it gives CASSPWTGGGVDRSYGYTF.